This TCR beta chain was obtained from a study of regulatory T cells in long-lasting Graves disease. Stated time point: persistent/refractory GD, antithyroid drugs over 5 years with positive TRAb. Making the TCR library involved RNA that had been extracted from PBMCs. It was American Thyroid Association guidelines that determined Graves' disease diagnosis. Whole-study results and caveats: TRBV28 was favored in persistent disease, as were TRBJ1-2 and TRBJ2-5.

Trimming stripped 3 bases from V and 2 bases from J, with 11 bases between. Germline V CDR1 and CDR2: DFQATT, SNEGSKA (reference sequence). The CDR3 spans 14 residues. Researchers made TCR beta libraries by using iRepertoire HTBI primers and running Arm-PCR on CDR3 regions. One entry per CDR3 protein results from TCRdb running MiXCR on the multiplex PCR reads. Of approximately 690,000 distinct CDR3 sequences in the sample, roughly 30% were seen once. The table lists this clonotype with many counts. The antigen is undetermined. The sequence derives from a female donor with Graves disease. V is TRBV20-1 and J is TRBJ1-5; the D gene is possibly TRBD1 (6 bases). The source material was peripheral blood mononuclear cells (PBMCs), sampled when the disease was refractory, from a patient treated with antithyroid drugs. The CDR3 here is CSASQGTGNQPQHF. Here the CDR3 DNA reads TGCAGTGCTAGTCAGGGGACCGGCAATCAGCCCCAGCATTTT.